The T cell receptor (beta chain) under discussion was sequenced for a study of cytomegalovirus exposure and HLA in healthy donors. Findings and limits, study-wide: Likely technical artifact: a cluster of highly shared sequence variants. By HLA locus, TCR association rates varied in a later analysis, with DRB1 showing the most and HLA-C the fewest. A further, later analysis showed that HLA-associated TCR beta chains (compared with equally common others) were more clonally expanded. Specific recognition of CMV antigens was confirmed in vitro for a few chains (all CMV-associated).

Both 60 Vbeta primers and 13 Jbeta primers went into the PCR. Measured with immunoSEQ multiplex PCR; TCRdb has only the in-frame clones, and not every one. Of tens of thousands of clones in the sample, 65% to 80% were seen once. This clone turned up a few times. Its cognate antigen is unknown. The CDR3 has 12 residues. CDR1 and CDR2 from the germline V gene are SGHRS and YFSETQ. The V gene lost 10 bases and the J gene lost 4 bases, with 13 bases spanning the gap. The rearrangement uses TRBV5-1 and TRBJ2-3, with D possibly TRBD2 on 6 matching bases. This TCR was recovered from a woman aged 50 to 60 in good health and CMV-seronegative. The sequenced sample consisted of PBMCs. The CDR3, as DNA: TGCGCCTCTAGACTAGGAGCAGATACGCAGTATTTT. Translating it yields CASRLGADTQYF.